Each of the 24 T cell receptor beta chains below was sequenced from the same sample in a study of T cells in Graves' hyperthyroidism and ophthalmopathy. TCR beta CDR3 sequences were amplified from RNA transcripts. First-round RT-PCR targeting the TCR CDR3 was performed with the HTBI primer set. TCRdb re-called the multiplex PCR reads with MiXCR, one entry per CDR3 protein. The repertoire holds 550,000 to 850,000 distinct CDR3 sequences, around 19% seen once, with over 15% in the top ten. Sample: blood. The receptors derive from a woman between 45 and 65 years old with Graves' hyperthyroidism that later progressed to Graves' ophthalmopathy.

The chain carries TRBV9 and TRBJ2-3, with D perhaps matching TRBD2 (6 bases). Germline V gene data show CDR1 as SGDLS and CDR2 as YYNGEE. Trimming took off 0 bases at V and 0 bases at J, with 11 bases between the two ends. There are 16 residues in the CDR3. The CDR3 loop reads CASSVVGGASTDTQYF. The CDR3 bases are TGTGCCAGCAGCGTAGTCGGCGGGGCAAGCACAGATACGCAGTATTTT.

This clonotype was detected only a few times. The chain is built from TRBV5-1 and TRBJ1-1, with 7 bases identical to TRBD1. V lost 2 bases to trimming and J lost 3 bases; unmatched junction nucleotides: 4. The germline CDR1 and CDR2 sequences are SGHRS and YFSETQ. The CDR3 length is 14 residues. The DNA of the CDR3 is TGCGCCAGCAGCTTACAGGGGAAGGACACTGAAGCTTTCTTT. Translating gives CASSLQGKDTEAFF.

This chain joins TRBV5-1 and TRBJ2-7; D is perhaps TRBD2 (6 bases). V was clipped by 4 bases and J by 4 bases, with 15 bases between them. Germline V gene sequence: CDR1 SGHRS, CDR2 YFSETQ. The CDR3 contains 14 residues. CDR3 DNA sequence: TGCGCCAGCAGCACCTCTCCGGGAGTTTACGAGCAGTACTTC. Translated, it gives CASSTSPGVYEQYF.

This clonotype was detected many times. V gene TRBV12-3 or TRBV12-4 combines with J gene TRBJ1-1; TRBD1 is a possible D gene (5 bases). The CDR3 is made up of 12 amino acids. Trimming pared 6 bases from V and 6 bases from J, leaving 11 bases between. The CDR3: CASRQGWAEAFF. In nucleotides, the CDR3 is TGTGCCAGCAGGCAGGGATGGGCTGAAGCTTTCTTT.

This clonotype was detected many times. The J gene is TRBJ1-6, the V gene TRBV3-1; no clear D. Germline CDR1 and CDR2: LGHDT and YNNKEL (reference sequence). The ends were cut back, 2 bases at V and 9 bases at J, with 8 bases in the middle. This CDR3 is 13 amino acids long. The DNA for the CDR3 is TGTGCCAGCAGCCAATTACACAGTTCACCCCTCCACTTT. As protein: CASSQLHSSPLHF.

In its sample, this clonotype was seen many times. The chain uses TRBV6-1 and TRBJ2-1; 7 nucleotides agree with TRBD1. Germline loops: CDR1 MNHNS, CDR2 SASEGT. The length of the CDR3 is 15 residues. V lost 4 bases and J lost 2; bases outside the gene matches: 5. The CDR3 protein is CASSVTGTTYNEQFF. The CDR3 nucleotides are TGTGCCAGCAGTGTGACAGGGACAACCTACAATGAGCAGTTCTTC.

This clonotype was observed at least ten times. The CDR3 region has the DNA TGTGCCAGCCACGACAGGGTAGCTATCTCTGGAAACACCATATATTTT. Protein sequence: CASHDRVAISGNTIYF. This sequence joins TRBV12-3 or TRBV12-4 and TRBJ1-3; 7 bases agree with TRBD1. The CDR3 loop spans 16 amino acids. J gave up 0 bases and V 8 bases, and 10 bases lay outside the gene matches.

This chain links TRBV27 with TRBJ2-7, with 7 bases lining up with TRBD1. Germline CDR1 reads MNHEY; CDR2 reads SMNVEV (reference sequence). J gave up 3 bases and V 5 bases, and 7 bases lay outside the gene matches. This CDR3 comprises 14 residues. The chain's CDR3 is CASSPRGQRYEQYF. The CDR3 nucleotides read TGTGCCAGCAGTCCGAGGGGACAGCGCTACGAGCAGTACTTC.

V is TRBV20-1 and J is TRBJ1-5, with a possible D match to TRBD1 (6 bases). V lost 1 base and J 4 bases, leaving 17 bases between the germline ends. The CDR3 is made up of 16 amino acids. The germline V gene encodes CDR1 DFQATT and CDR2 SNEGSKA (reference sequence). CDR3 sequence reads: CSARAGSGGGNQPQHF. The DNA for the CDR3 is TGCAGTGCTAGAGCAGGTTCTGGAGGGGGAAATCAGCCCCAGCATTTT.

The rearrangement joins TRBV7-9 to TRBJ2-7; D remains unclear. This CDR3 region has 12 residues. V lost 5 bases and J 5 bases, leaving 10 bases between the germline ends. In germline, CDR1 is SEHNR, CDR2 FQNEAQ (reference sequence). CDR3 bases: TGTGCCAGCAGCACCACTTTGGACGAGCAGTACTTC. Encoded protein: CASSTTLDEQYF.

At least ten counts were recorded for this clonotype. The chain carries TRBV18 and TRBJ1-2; D remains ambiguous. The V end was cut by 2 bases, the J end by 0 bases, with 10 bases between. Germline assignment: CDR1 KGHSH and CDR2 LQKENI. The CDR3 spans 15 residues. CDR3 coding DNA: TGTGCCAGCTCACCAGCAGTAGAGACTAACTATGGCTACACCTTC. Its translation: CASSPAVETNYGYTF. Full variable domain (remainder filled in from reference TRBV18 and TRBJ1-2): NAGVMQNPRHLVRRRGQEARLRCSPMKGHSHVYWYRQLPEEGLKFMVYLQKENIIDESGMPKERFSAEFPKEGPSILRIQQVVRGDSAAYFCASSPAVETNYGYTFGSGTRLTVV.

This clonotype appeared a single time. This chain connects TRBV11-2 to TRBJ2-1; possible D gene TRBD2, 5 bases. Germline loops: CDR1 SGHAT, CDR2 FQNNGV. V was trimmed by 2 bases and J by 2 bases, leaving 13 bases between them. The CDR3 has 16 residues. CDR3 nucleotide sequence: TGTGCCAGCAGCTTACACCCCACAGCGGCCTACAATGAGCAGTTCTTC. Translated, it gives CASSLHPTAAYNEQFF.

This clonotype was seen at least ten times. The genes are TRBV7-3 and TRBJ2-1; possibly TRBD1 or TRBD2 for D (5 bases each). CDR1 is SGHTA, CDR2 FQGTGA, per germline. V lost 3 bases to trimming and J lost 10 bases, with 13 bases between them. The CDR3 spans 13 residues. The chain's CDR3 is CASSFPDSGEQFF. The CDR3, as DNA: TGTGCCAGCAGCTTCCCCGACAGCGGAGAGCAGTTCTTC.

The chain is built from TRBV14 and TRBJ1-2, with D perhaps matching TRBD1 (6 bases). Trimming removed 0 bases at V and 4 bases at J, with 18 bases between. CDR1 is SGHDN, CDR2 FVKESK, per germline. The CDR3 has 17 residues. The DNA of the CDR3 is TGTGCCAGCAGCCAAGACCCCACAGGGATTGGTAGCTATGGCTACACCTTC. This codes for CASSQDPTGIGSYGYTF.

The table lists this clonotype with many counts. CDR3 protein: CAWNRMNTEAFF. CDR3 coding DNA: TGTGCCTGGAATCGGATGAACACTGAAGCTTTCTTT. This chain uses TRBV30 with TRBJ1-1; D gene ambiguous. Germline V CDR1 and CDR2: GTSNPN, SVGIG (reference sequence). The length of the CDR3 is 12 residues. Trimming removed 4 bases at V and 0 bases at J, with 6 bases between.

The chain combines TRBV24-1 with TRBJ2-3; D unresolved. Trimming cost V 4 bases and J 2 bases, with 6 bases left between them. Germline assignment: CDR1 KGHDR and CDR2 SFDVKD. The CDR3 runs to 13 residues. In nucleotides, the CDR3 is TGTGCCACCAGTGACACACTCACAGATACGCAGTATTTT. Amino acid sequence: CATSDTLTDTQYF.

This clonotype was counted at least ten times. The chain combines TRBV12-3 or TRBV12-4 with TRBJ2-3; 10 bases fit TRBD1. Trimming cost V 1 base and J 3 bases; bases outside gene matches: 4. CDR3 length: 16 residues. In nucleotides, the CDR3 is TGTGCCAGCAGTTTAGATTGGGACAGGGGAACAGATACGCAGTATTTT. Residues: CASSLDWDRGTDTQYF.

V is TRBV3-1 and J is TRBJ1-1, with D uncertain. From germline, CDR1 is LGHDT and CDR2 YNNKEL (reference sequence). V was clipped by 4 bases and J by 4 bases, with 13 bases between them. This CDR3 comprises 14 residues. The DNA for the CDR3 is TGTGCCAGCAGCCTTTATAACCGGGGCACTGAAGCTTTCTTT. It translates to CASSLYNRGTEAFF.

Regarding this clonotype: Since a much larger clone is just one base distant, this may be a read error. The chain carries TRBV11-2 and TRBJ2-7; D remains unclear. Looked up from germline, CDR1 is SGHAT and CDR2 is FQNNGV. The CDR3 contains 13 residues. This CDR3 reads CTSTLHGPNGQYF. In DNA, the CDR3 is TGTACCAGCACCCTCCACGGGCCAAATGGGCAGTACTTC. The full variable domain, in which reference TRBV11-2 and TRBJ2-7 provide the parts outside the CDR3, is EAGVAQSPRYKIIEKRQSVAFWCNPISGHATLYWYQQILGQGPKLLIQFQNNGVVDDSQLPKDRFSAERLKGVDSTLKIQPAKLEDSAVYLCTSTLHGPNGQYFGPGTRLTVT.

At least ten counts were recorded for this clonotype. The CDR3 DNA is TGTGCCAGCAGCACAACGGGACTCCTGGGGGAGACCCAGTACTTC. This gives the protein CASSTTGLLGETQYF. J is TRBJ2-5 and V is TRBV11-2, with D tentatively TRBD2 (6 bases). The ends were cut back, 5 bases at V and 5 bases at J, with 18 bases in the middle. Germline V gene sequence: CDR1 SGHAT, CDR2 FQNNGV. This CDR3 has 15 amino acids. Full variable domain (missing parts from reference TRBV11-2 and TRBJ2-5): EAGVAQSPRYKIIEKRQSVAFWCNPISGHATLYWYQQILGQGPKLLIQFQNNGVVDDSQLPKDRFSAERLKGVDSTLKIQPAKLEDSAVYLCASSTTGLLGETQYFGPGTRLLVL.

V usage is TRBV18 and J usage is TRBJ2-3; D might be TRBD2 (6 bases). Trimming pared 4 bases from V and 0 bases from J, leaving 17 bases between. This CDR3 is 17 amino acids long. The germline gives CDR1 KGHSH, CDR2 LQKENI. The CDR3 DNA follows: TGTGCCAGCTCACGGATTAATAGCGGCCGAAGCACAGATACGCAGTATTTT. It specifies CASSRINSGRSTDTQYF. The full variable domain, in which reference TRBV18 and TRBJ2-3 provide the parts outside the CDR3, is NAGVMQNPRHLVRRRGQEARLRCSPMKGHSHVYWYRQLPEEGLKFMVYLQKENIIDESGMPKERFSAEFPKEGPSILRIQQVVRGDSAAYFCASSRINSGRSTDTQYFGPGTRLTVL.

This clonotype was counted many times. This chain uses TRBV3-1 with TRBJ1-1; unclear D gene. V was clipped by 1 base and J by 3 bases, with 21 bases between them. Germline V gene data show CDR1 as LGHDT and CDR2 as YNNKEL (reference sequence). The CDR3 totals 18 residues. CDR3 residues: CASSQARGLKDADTEAFF. CDR3 DNA: TGTGCCAGCAGCCAAGCGCGGGGATTAAAGGACGCGGACACTGAAGCTTTCTTT.

This clonotype was seen more than once but under ten times. J is TRBJ1-2 and V is TRBV11-2, with 7 bases matching TRBD1. CDR3 length: 14 residues. V dropped 0 bases and J dropped 3; count of bases not matched to a gene: 1. Germline CDR1 is SGHAT and CDR2 is FQNNGV. The CDR3 spells CASSLDQGDYGYTF. The CDR3 DNA sequence: TGTGCCAGCAGCTTAGATCAGGGGGACTATGGCTACACCTTC.

The chain carries TRBV10-2 and TRBJ2-7; 8 bases align to TRBD1. The CDR3 covers 14 residues. The V gene end was trimmed by 6 bases and the J gene end by 0 bases; junction bases not matched to a gene: 4. Germline values: CDR1 WSHSY, CDR2 SAAADI. CDR3 DNA: TGCGCCAGCAGAGGGACAGGTGTCTCCTACGAGCAGTACTTC. This translates into CASRGTGVSYEQYF.